This T cell receptor beta chain derives from a study of T cell responses to AZD1222 COVID-19 vaccine. Germline loops: CDR1 SGHTA, CDR2 FQGTGA. This CDR3 is built from 12 residues. V was shortened by 3 bases and J by 5 bases, with 5 bases between the two germline ends. Here immunoSEQ multiplex PCR was the method, and the copy in TCRdb shows in-frame clones only, minus some. The sample lists roughly 190,000 clones, approximately 90% seen once, with approximately 1.8% in the top ten. About this clone: Its cognate antigen is unknown.

Study outcomes and limitations: Epitopes outside B.1.351 and B.1.1.7 mutated regions reportedly drew nearly half of spike TCRs. Donors were mostly white British, more females; clonal diversity possibly underestimated. Spike-specific TCR breadth rose after two AZD1222 doses, and depth rose as well. The CD4 TCRs associated with vaccination extended across spike and predominated at 160-218 and 743-854.

The starting material was peripheral blood, obtained 28 days after the second AZD1222 dose. The chain uses TRBV7-3 and TRBJ2-1; D is unclear. This sequence originates from an adult who received the AZD1222 COVID-19 vaccine. The CDR3 here is CASSFGNNEQFF. The DNA of the CDR3 is TGTGCCAGCAGCTTTGGAAACAATGAGCAGTTCTTC. The variable domain in full, with the rest retrieved from reference TRBV7-3 and TRBJ2-1, is GAGVSQTPSNKVTEKGKYVELRCDPISGHTALYWYRQSLGQGPEFLIYFQGTGAADDSGLPNDRFFAVRPEGSVSTLKIQRTERGDSAVYLCASSFGNNEQFFGPGTRLTVL.